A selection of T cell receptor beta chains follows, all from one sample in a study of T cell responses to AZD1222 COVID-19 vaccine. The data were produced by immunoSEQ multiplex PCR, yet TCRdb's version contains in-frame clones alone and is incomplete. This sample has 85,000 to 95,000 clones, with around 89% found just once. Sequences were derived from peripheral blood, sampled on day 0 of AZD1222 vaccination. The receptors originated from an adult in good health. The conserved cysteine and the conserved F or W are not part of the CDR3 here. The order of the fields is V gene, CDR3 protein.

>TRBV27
ASSLGDTGELF
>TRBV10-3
AISASTGGAEAF
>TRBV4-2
ASSVPKAEGETGELF
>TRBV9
ASSVGGARVNTIY
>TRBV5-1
ASSLATFNEQF
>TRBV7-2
ASSSRPAANGANVLT
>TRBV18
ASSPTLDSNQPQH
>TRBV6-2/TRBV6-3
ASSRDSYTGELF
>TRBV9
ASSVGDSFLGQY
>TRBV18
ASSKSRGRNNQPQH
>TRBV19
ASSIVAGGTYEQY
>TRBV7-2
ASSVQLAHEQY
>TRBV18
ASSDLEYTEAF
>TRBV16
ASSPGFLSYEQY
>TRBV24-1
ATSDLHSYT
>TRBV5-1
ASSRQTGSPGGELF
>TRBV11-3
ASSRGGSAQETQY
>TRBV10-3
AISIRDNAMNTEAF
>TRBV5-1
ASSLGQGGTDTQY
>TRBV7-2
ASSLARQGAQPQH
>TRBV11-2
ARVVPGAYQETQY
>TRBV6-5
ASSSGTGGFQPQH
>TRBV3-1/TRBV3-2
ASNTGEILSSAF
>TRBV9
ASSVYASGGTDTQY